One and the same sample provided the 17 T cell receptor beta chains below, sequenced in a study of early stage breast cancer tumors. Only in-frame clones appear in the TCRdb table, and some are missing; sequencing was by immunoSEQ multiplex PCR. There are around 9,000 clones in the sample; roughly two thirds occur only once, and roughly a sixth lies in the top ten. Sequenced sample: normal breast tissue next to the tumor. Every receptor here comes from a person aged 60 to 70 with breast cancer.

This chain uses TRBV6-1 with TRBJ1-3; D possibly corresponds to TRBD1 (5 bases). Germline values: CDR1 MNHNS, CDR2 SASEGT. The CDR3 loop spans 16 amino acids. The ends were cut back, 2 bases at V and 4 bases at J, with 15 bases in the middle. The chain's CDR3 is CASSEYPGLGGNTIYF. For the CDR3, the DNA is TGTGCCAGCAGTGAATATCCAGGGCTTGGAGGAAACACCATATATTTT.

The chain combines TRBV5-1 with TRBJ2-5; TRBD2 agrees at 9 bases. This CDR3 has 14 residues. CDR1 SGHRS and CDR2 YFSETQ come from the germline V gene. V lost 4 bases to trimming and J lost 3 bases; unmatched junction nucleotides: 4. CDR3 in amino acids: CASSHRLAEETQYF. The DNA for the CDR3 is TGCGCCAGCAGCCATCGACTAGCGGAAGAGACCCAGTACTTC.

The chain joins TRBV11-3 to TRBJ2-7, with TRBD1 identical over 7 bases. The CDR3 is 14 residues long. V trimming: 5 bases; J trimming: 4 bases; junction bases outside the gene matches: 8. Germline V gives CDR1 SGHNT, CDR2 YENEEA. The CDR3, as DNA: TGTGCCAGCAGCCGAGGGGGCACCACTTACGAGCAGTACTTC. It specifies CASSRGGTTYEQYF.

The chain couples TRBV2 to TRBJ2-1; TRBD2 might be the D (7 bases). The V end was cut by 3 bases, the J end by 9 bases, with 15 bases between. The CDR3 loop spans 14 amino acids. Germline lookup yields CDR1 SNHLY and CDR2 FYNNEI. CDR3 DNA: TGTGCCAGCAGTGAGGTTGCAGGGGAGGGTGAGCAGTTCTTC. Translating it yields CASSEVAGEGEQFF.

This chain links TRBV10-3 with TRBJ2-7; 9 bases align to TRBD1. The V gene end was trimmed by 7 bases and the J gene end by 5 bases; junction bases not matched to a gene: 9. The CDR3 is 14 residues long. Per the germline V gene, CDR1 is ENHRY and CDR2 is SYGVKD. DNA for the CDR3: TGTGCCATCACCCAGGGACAGGGCGGCGACGAGCAGTACTTC. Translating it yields CAITQGQGGDEQYF.

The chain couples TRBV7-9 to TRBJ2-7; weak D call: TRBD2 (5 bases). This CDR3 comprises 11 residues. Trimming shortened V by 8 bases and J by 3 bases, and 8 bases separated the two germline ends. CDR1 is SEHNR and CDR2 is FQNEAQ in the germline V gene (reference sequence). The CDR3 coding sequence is TGTGCCAGCTCTCGGGGCTACGAGCAGTACTTC. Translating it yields CASSRGYEQYF.

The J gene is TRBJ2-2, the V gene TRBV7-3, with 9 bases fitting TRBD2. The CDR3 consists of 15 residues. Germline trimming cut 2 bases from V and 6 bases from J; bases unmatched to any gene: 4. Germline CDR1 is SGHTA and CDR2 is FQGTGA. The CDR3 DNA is TGTGCCAGCAGCTTACTAGCGGGATCAGCCGGGGAGCTGTTTTTT. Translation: CASSLLAGSAGELFF.

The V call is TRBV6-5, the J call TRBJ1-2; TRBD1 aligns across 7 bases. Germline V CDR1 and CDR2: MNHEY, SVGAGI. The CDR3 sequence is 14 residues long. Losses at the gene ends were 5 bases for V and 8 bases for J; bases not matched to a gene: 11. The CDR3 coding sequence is TGTGCCAGCAGTCCACCGGGACAGCTAAGAGGCTACACCTTC. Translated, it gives CASSPPGQLRGYTF.

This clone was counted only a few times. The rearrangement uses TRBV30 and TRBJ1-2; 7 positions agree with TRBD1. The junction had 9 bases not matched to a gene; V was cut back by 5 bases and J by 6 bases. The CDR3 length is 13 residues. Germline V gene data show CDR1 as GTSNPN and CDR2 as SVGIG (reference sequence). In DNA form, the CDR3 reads TGTGCCTGGCTTACAGGGGTGGGCCATGGCTACACCTTC. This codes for CAWLTGVGHGYTF.

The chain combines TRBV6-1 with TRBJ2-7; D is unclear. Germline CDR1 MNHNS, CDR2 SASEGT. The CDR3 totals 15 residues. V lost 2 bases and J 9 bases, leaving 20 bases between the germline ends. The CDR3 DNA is TGTGCCAGCAGTGAAACCCACCCTGGCACGCGAGGGCAGTACTTC. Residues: CASSETHPGTRGQYF.

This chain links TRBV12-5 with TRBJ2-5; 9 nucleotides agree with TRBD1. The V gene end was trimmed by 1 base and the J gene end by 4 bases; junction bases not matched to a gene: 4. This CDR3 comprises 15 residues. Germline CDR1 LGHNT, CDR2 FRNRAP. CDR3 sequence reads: CASGLDRGQGETQYF. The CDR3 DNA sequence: TGTGCTAGTGGTTTGGACAGGGGGCAGGGAGAGACCCAGTACTTC.

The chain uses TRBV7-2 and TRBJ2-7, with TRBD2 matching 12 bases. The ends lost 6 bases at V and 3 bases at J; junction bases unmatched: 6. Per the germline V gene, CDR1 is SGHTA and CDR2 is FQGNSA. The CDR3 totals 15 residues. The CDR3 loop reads CASRLAGGENYEQYF. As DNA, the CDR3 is TGTGCCAGCAGACTAGCGGGAGGAGAAAACTACGAGCAGTACTTC.

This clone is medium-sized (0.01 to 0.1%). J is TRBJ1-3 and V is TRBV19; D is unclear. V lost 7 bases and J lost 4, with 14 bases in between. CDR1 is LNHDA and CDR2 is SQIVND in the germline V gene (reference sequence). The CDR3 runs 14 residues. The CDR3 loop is CASIPAIGGNTIYF. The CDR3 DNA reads TGTGCCAGTATCCCGGCCATCGGGGGAAACACCATATATTTT.

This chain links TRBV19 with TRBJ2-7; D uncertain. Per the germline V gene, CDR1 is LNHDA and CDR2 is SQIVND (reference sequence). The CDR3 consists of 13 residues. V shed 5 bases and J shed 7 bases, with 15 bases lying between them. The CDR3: CASSDNRVLEQYF. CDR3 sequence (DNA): TGTGCCAGTAGTGACAACAGAGTTCTAGAGCAGTACTTC.

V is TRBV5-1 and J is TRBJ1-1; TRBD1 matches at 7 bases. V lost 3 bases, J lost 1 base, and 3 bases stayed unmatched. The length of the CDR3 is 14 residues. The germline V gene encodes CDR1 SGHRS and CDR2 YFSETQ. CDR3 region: CASSWRQGNTEAFF. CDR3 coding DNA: TGCGCCAGCAGCTGGAGACAGGGGAACACTGAAGCTTTCTTT.

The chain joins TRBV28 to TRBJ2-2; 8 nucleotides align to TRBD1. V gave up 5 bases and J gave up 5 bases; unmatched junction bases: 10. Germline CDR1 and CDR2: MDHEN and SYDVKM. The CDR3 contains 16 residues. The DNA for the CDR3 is TGTGCCAGCAGTCGGGAACAGGGGGGTAAAACCGGGGAGCTGTTTTTT. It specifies CASSREQGGKTGELFF.

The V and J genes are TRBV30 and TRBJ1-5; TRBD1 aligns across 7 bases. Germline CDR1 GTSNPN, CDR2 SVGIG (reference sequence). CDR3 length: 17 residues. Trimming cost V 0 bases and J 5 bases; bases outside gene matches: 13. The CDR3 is CAWSVRGPTGVHQPQHF. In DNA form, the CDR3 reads TGTGCCTGGAGTGTAAGGGGGCCCACAGGGGTTCATCAGCCCCAGCATTTT.